Shown below are 8 T cell receptor beta chains from a single sample sequenced in a study of beta chain features in type 1 diabetes. Sequenced material consisted of expressed TCRB transcripts (all of the isolated RNA was reverse transcribed). Method: immunoSEQ multiplex PCR; TCRdb's copy keeps in-frame clones and lacks some. The table has nearly 350,000 clones, approximately 8.2% seen once; the top ten hold less than 0.45%. The sample consisted of central memory CD4+ T cells from blood. These receptors all come from a woman under 30 in good health.

This clone was counted a few times. J is TRBJ2-7 and V is TRBV19; TRBD1 might be the D (7 bases). The germline V and J ends were trimmed by 6 bases and 6 bases, with 18 bases remaining between them. The germline V gene has CDR1 LNHDA and CDR2 SQIVND (reference sequence). CDR3 length equals 14 residues. The CDR3 nucleotides read TGTGCCAGTAGCAACAGGGGAGGAGGGCGCGAGCAGTACTTC. Translating it yields CASSNRGGGREQYF.

The rearrangement joins TRBV7-2 to TRBJ1-5; D might be TRBD1 (5 bases). The CDR3 extends over 15 amino acids. V was clipped by 3 bases and J by 1 base, with 10 bases between them. Germline lookup yields CDR1 SGHTA and CDR2 FQGNSA. CDR3 nucleotide sequence: TGTGCCAGCAGCTTCGAGGGGACGAGCAATCAGCCCCAGCATTTT. Encoded protein: CASSFEGTSNQPQHF.

This clone showed up just a few times. The chain employs TRBV27 and TRBJ2-3, with TRBD1 identical over 8 bases. The CDR3 runs to 15 residues. Germline CDR1 is MNHEY and CDR2 is SMNVEV (reference sequence). With 2 bases clipped from V and 4 bases from J, the junction kept 5 bases outside the gene matches. The CDR3 coding sequence is TGTGCCAGCAGTTTAGAACGACAGGGGCCAGATACGCAGTATTTT. Translating it yields CASSLERQGPDTQYF.

The chain has TRBV28 and TRBJ2-7, with TRBD2 matching over 12 bases. This CDR3 has 16 residues. The germline V gene has CDR1 MDHEN and CDR2 SYDVKM. The ends lost 5 bases at V and 6 bases at J; junction bases unmatched: 11. The CDR3 loop is CASSSLGTSGFGEQYF. Here the CDR3 DNA reads TGTGCCAGCAGTAGCCTCGGGACTAGCGGGTTTGGCGAGCAGTACTTC.

This clone was picked up many times. This sequence joins TRBV29-1 and TRBJ2-1; unclear D gene. The CDR3 length is 11 residues. Trimming left V 5 bases short and J 0 bases short, with 2 bases between. Germline assignment: CDR1 SQVTM and CDR2 ANQGSEA. For the CDR3, the DNA is TGCAGCGTTTTCTCCTACAATGAGCAGTTCTTC. This codes for CSVFSYNEQFF.

The chain recombines TRBV10-3 with TRBJ2-7; TRBD2 matches at 10 bases. The CDR3 covers 16 residues. V was pared by 3 bases and J by 2 bases, with 7 bases of the junction left unmatched. Germline CDR1 reads ENHRY; CDR2 reads SYGVKD. CDR3 protein: CAISDLAGDAAYEQYF. DNA for the CDR3: TGTGCCATCAGTGACCTAGCGGGAGATGCCGCCTACGAGCAGTACTTC.

The rearrangement joins TRBV6-5 to TRBJ1-3; D remains ambiguous. Deletions cut 5 bases from V and 4 bases from J, with 15 bases between. Germline loops: CDR1 MNHEY, CDR2 SVGAGI. The CDR3 extends over 15 amino acids. This CDR3 is CASSPDLWSGNTIYF. CDR3 coding DNA: TGTGCCAGCAGTCCCGACTTGTGGTCCGGAAACACCATATATTTT.

V and J are TRBV7-8 and TRBJ2-3, with D unresolved. The CDR3 totals 12 residues. V was shortened by 3 bases and J by 3 bases, with 4 bases between the two germline ends. Germline CDR1 reads SGHVS; CDR2 reads FQNEAQ. CDR3 bases: TGTGCCAGCAGCTTCATGACAGATACGCAGTATTTT. This codes for CASSFMTDTQYF.